The following is a T cell receptor beta chain sequence with its context. The data derive from a study of shared clonotypes between healthy human individuals. Study details: The study enrolled a couple of women and three men aged 18 to 49.

After removal of 0 bases from V and 6 bases from J, the junction contained 2 bases not matched to a gene. Germline CDR1 is SEHNR and CDR2 is FQNEAQ (reference sequence). The CDR3 runs 15 residues. Clones were read by immunoSEQ multiplex PCR, and TCRdb kept only the in-frame ones, dropping some. This table has hundreds of thousands of clones, 95% to 98% appearing once. The naive CD8 population came from CD45RO-negative cells selected for CCR7, without terminally differentiated effector memory CD45RA+ cells. The sequenced sample was naive CD8+ T cells sorted from blood. The genes are TRBV7-9 and TRBJ2-2, with 9 bases lining up with TRBD1. The TCR comes from a young man in good health. For the CDR3, the DNA is TGTGCCAGCAGCTTAGCGAGGACAGGGGCCGGGGAGCTGTTTTTT. Its protein is CASSLARTGAGELFF.